This T cell receptor beta chain is from a study of T-cell memory formation after mild COVID-19. Overall study context: TCR clustering was largely donor specific.

CDR3 size: 13 residues. V was cut by 6 bases and J by 2 bases, with 11 bases left in between. Points from the study as a whole: Proof of SARS-CoV-2 specificity was absent for the second-wave clones that crested on day 37.

Details on this clonotype: Antigen: not known.

The 5'RACE method, run with constant-segment primers, produced TCR alpha and TCR beta cDNA libraries (carrying sample barcodes and UMIs). From the 5' RACE reads, TCRdb called clonotypes with MiXCR, one entry per CDR3 protein. The data contain under 250,000 distinct CDR3 sequences, 8.5% to 9.5% of them singletons. The TCR comes from a man in his late teens or twenties who had mild COVID-19 (a few samples of this study predate the infection). Cell type and time point are not known. The chain carries TRBV12-3 or TRBV12-4 and TRBJ2-7, with TRBD1 as a possible D gene (6 bases). Sequenced: PBMCs or a T cell subset sorted from them (not recorded which). CDR3 loop: CASSAGDAYEQYV. CDR3 DNA sequence: TGTGCCAGCAGCGCAGGGGACGCCTACGAGCAGTACGTC.